A single sample is the source of the 11 T cell receptor beta chains below, sequenced in a study of T cell clones after liver transplantation. Sequenced by immunoSEQ multiplex PCR; TCRdb stores in-frame clones only, minus some. Of tens of thousands of clones listed, about 82% are singletons. The sample in question was CD4+ T cells from blood, obtained about 46 months after liver transplant. The receptors here all came from a human patient who received a liver transplant. Some T cells may be graft donor cells.

The V gene is TRBV5-1, the J gene TRBJ2-7; 7 nucleotides agree with TRBD1. Germline values: CDR1 SGHRS, CDR2 YFSETQ. CDR3 length: 11 residues. With 3 bases clipped from V and 12 bases from J, the junction kept 6 bases outside the gene matches. In nucleotides, the CDR3 is TGCGCCAGCAGCTCTTCCGGGACAGTGTACTTC. It encodes CASSSSGTVYF. Variable domain in full (rest from reference TRBV5-1 and TRBJ2-7): KAGVTQTPRYLIKTRGQQVTLSCSPISGHRSVSWYQQTPGQGLQFLFEYFSETQRNKGNFPGRFSGRQFSNSRSEMNVSTLELGDSALYLCASSSSGTVYFGPGTRLTVT.

The rearrangement uses TRBV9 and TRBJ2-3; TRBD2 agrees at 11 bases. Germline V gene lookup returns CDR1 SGDLS and CDR2 YYNGEE. The junction had 7 bases not matched to a gene; V was cut back by 4 bases and J by 6 bases. The length of the CDR3 is 15 residues. In nucleotides, the CDR3 is TGTGCCAGCAGCACCACTAGCGGGAGTGGCGATACGCAGTATTTT. This sequence encodes CASSTTSGSGDTQYF.

The V gene is TRBV28, the J gene TRBJ2-3, with 8 bases fitting TRBD1. Unmatched junction bases numbered 10, after V lost 6 bases and J lost 5 bases. The CDR3 spans 15 residues. Germline CDR1 reads MDHEN; CDR2 reads SYDVKM. The CDR3 is CASSPPRGRIDTQYF. The DNA of the CDR3 is TGTGCCAGCAGCCCCCCCAGGGGGCGTATAGATACGCAGTATTTT.

The chain is built from TRBV11-1 and TRBJ2-1; 7 nucleotides line up with TRBD2. Trimming took 5 bases from V and 5 from J; bases not matched to a gene: 6. The germline gives CDR1 SGHAT, CDR2 FQDESV (reference sequence). The CDR3 length is 14 residues. The CDR3 coding sequence is TGTGCCAGCAGCCCCGGACTAGACCACAATGAGCAGTTCTTC. Amino acid sequence: CASSPGLDHNEQFF.

The chain carries TRBV28 and TRBJ1-1, with D possibly being TRBD1 (5 bases). Looked up from germline, CDR1 is MDHEN and CDR2 is SYDVKM. The CDR3 totals 14 residues. V was trimmed by 1 base and J by 4 bases, leaving 10 bases between them. CDR3 protein: CASSLLQGSTEAFF. CDR3 nucleotide sequence: TGTGCCAGCAGTTTATTGCAGGGTTCCACTGAAGCTTTCTTT.

V gene TRBV11-3 combines with J gene TRBJ2-1; 7 nucleotides line up with TRBD1. CDR1 and CDR2 (germline): SGHNT, YENEEA. This CDR3 is built from 15 residues. Unmatched junction bases numbered 8, after V lost 4 bases and J lost 5 bases. For the CDR3, the DNA is TGTGCCAGCAGCTCCGCCCGGGACAGCGACAATGAGCAGTTCTTC. Its translation is CASSSARDSDNEQFF.

The rearrangement links TRBV2 to TRBJ2-2; possibly TRBD2 for D (5 bases). The V gene lost 6 bases and the J gene lost 2 bases, with 10 bases spanning the gap. The V gene's germline CDR1 is SNHLY and CDR2 FYNNEI. This CDR3 region has 14 residues. CDR3 in DNA: TGTGCCAGCAGCCGAGAGGGTAACACCGGGGAGCTGTTTTTT. This codes for CASSREGNTGELFF.

This clone was found once. The chain uses TRBV7-6 and TRBJ2-6; perhaps TRBD1 as D (5 bases). The V and J ends lost 5 bases and 4 bases respectively, with 12 bases between them. Germline CDR1 and CDR2: SGHVS and FNYEAQ. The CDR3 runs to 15 residues. The CDR3 loop is CASSPRVWGANVLTF. The DNA for the CDR3 is TGTGCCAGCAGCCCCAGGGTGTGGGGGGCCAACGTCCTGACTTTC.

The chain employs TRBV5-1 and TRBJ1-4; D is possibly TRBD1 (6 bases). Germline CDR1 and CDR2: SGHRS and YFSETQ. Trimming took 4 bases from V and 2 from J, leaving 9 bases between them. The CDR3 runs 14 residues. CDR3 loop: CASSRGGTNEKLFF. Here the CDR3 DNA reads TGCGCCAGCAGCCGCGGGGGCACTAATGAAAAACTGTTTTTT.

This clone was picked up a small number of times. The chain links TRBV7-2 to TRBJ2-1; D gene ambiguous. CDR1 is SGHTA, CDR2 FQGNSA, per germline. The CDR3 is 12 amino acids. Between the trimmed V and J ends, which lost 5 bases and 9 bases, there was a span of 11 bases. The CDR3 DNA is TGTGCCAGCAGCCTCGACGTAGGTGAGCAGTTCTTC. It encodes CASSLDVGEQFF. Full variable domain (missing parts from reference TRBV7-2 and TRBJ2-1): GAGVSQSPSNKVTEKGKDVELRCDPISGHTALYWYRQSLGQGLEFLIYFQGNSAPDKSGLPSDRFSAERTGGSVSTLTIQRTQQEDSAVYLCASSLDVGEQFFGPGTRLTVL.

This sequence joins TRBV19 and TRBJ2-5, with 12 bases that match TRBD1. Germline V lookup: CDR1 LNHDA, CDR2 SQIVND (reference sequence). CDR3 size: 16 residues. The ends lost 5 bases at V and 4 bases at J; junction bases unmatched: 8. CDR3 DNA: TGTGCCAGTAGTCTTCGCCCGGGACAGGGGGCAGAGACCCAGTACTTC. It is translated as CASSLRPGQGAETQYF. The whole variable domain, remainder taken from reference TRBV19 and TRBJ2-5, is DGGITQSPKYLFRKEGQNVTLSCEQNLNHDAMYWYRQDPGQGLRLIYYSQIVNDFQKGDIAEGYSVSREKKESFPLTVTSAQKNPTAFYLCASSLRPGQGAETQYFGPGTRLLVL.